This entry lists 10 T cell receptor beta chains sequenced from one sample in a study of blood T cell repertoires in COVID-19. This table comes from immunoSEQ multiplex PCR, and its TCRdb copy is limited to in-frame clones, with some not included. The table includes around 230,000 clones, about 86% detected once. Material for sequencing was peripheral blood. Receptor source: a woman in her 50s with acute or convalescent COVID-19.

V and J are TRBV28 and TRBJ2-7, with 15 nucleotides matching TRBD2. Trimming removed 2 bases from V and 6 bases from J; junction bases left unmatched: 5. Germline lookup yields CDR1 MDHEN and CDR2 SYDVKM. The CDR3 runs to 16 residues. CDR3 bases: TGTGCCAGCAGTTTAAAAAGGGGACTAGCGGGAGGCGAGCAGTACTTC. Amino acids: CASSLKRGLAGGEQYF.

The chain recombines TRBV19 with TRBJ2-7, with 12 positions matching TRBD2. The germline V gene encodes CDR1 LNHDA and CDR2 SQIVND (reference sequence). The CDR3 contains 14 residues. Unmatched junction bases numbered 8, after V lost 5 bases and J lost 9 bases. The CDR3 protein is CASSPPSGRAAQYF. DNA for the CDR3: TGTGCCAGTAGTCCTCCTAGCGGGAGGGCCGCGCAGTACTTC.

The CDR3 coding sequence is TGTGCCAGCAGTATACACAAGACAGGGAGTGTACTCTACACCTTC. This encodes CASSIHKTGSVLYTF. The V gene is TRBV28, the J gene TRBJ1-2; 7 bases align to TRBD1. From germline, CDR1 is MDHEN and CDR2 SYDVKM. The ends lost 5 bases at V and 10 bases at J; junction bases unmatched: 16. The CDR3 spans 15 residues.

This clone was recorded a few times. This chain's CDR3 is CASSIVTGRGYGYTF. The CDR3, as DNA: TGTGCCAGTAGTATAGTGACAGGGCGAGGCTATGGCTACACCTTC. The V call is TRBV19, the J call TRBJ1-2; TRBD1 aligns across 7 bases. There are 15 residues in the CDR3. Germline CDR1 and CDR2: LNHDA and SQIVND (reference sequence). With V trimmed by 1 base and J by 4 bases, 6 bases remained unmatched.

This clone was picked up a small number of times. The chain combines TRBV7-9 with TRBJ2-5, with D tentatively TRBD2 (5 bases). This CDR3 is 11 amino acids long. Germline loops: CDR1 SEHNR, CDR2 FQNEAQ (reference sequence). V was trimmed by 5 bases and J by 5 bases, leaving 6 bases between them. As DNA, the CDR3 is TGTGCCAGCAGCCCGGGGGAGACCCAGTACTTC. Translating gives CASSPGETQYF.

This chain joins TRBV19 and TRBJ1-1; TRBD1 matches 8 bases. The junction had 5 bases not matched to a gene; V was cut back by 3 bases and J by 5 bases. Germline values: CDR1 LNHDA, CDR2 SQIVND (reference sequence). This CDR3 is built from 14 residues. The CDR3, as DNA: TGTGCCAGTAGTATGGACAGGGTAAGAACTGAAGCTTTCTTT. The encoded protein is CASSMDRVRTEAFF. Full variable domain (missing parts from reference TRBV19 and TRBJ1-1): DGGITQSPKYLFRKEGQNVTLSCEQNLNHDAMYWYRQDPGQGLRLIYYSQIVNDFQKGDIAEGYSVSREKKESFPLTVTSAQKNPTAFYLCASSMDRVRTEAFFGQGTRLTVV.

The gene calls are TRBV5-4 and TRBJ2-1; a weak D match, TRBD1 (5 bases). The CDR3 extends over 13 amino acids. The germline V gene encodes CDR1 SGHNT and CDR2 YYREEE (reference sequence). Trimming shortened V by 4 bases and J by 7 bases, and 12 bases separated the two germline ends. Written as DNA, the CDR3 is TGTGCCAGCAGCCCTGGTAGACAGAATGAGCAGTTCTTC. The encoded protein is CASSPGRQNEQFF.

The rearrangement links TRBV10-2 to TRBJ1-1; no clear D gene. The germline CDR1 and CDR2 sequences are WSHSY and SAAADI. Trimming took off 6 bases at V and 1 base at J, with 12 bases between the two ends. This CDR3 has 14 residues. The CDR3 sequence: CASREGSGNTEAFF. In nucleotides, the CDR3 is TGCGCCAGCAGAGAGGGTTCGGGGAACACTGAAGCTTTCTTT.

The chain joins TRBV5-1 to TRBJ1-1, with D possibly being TRBD1 (5 bases). Per the germline V gene, CDR1 is SGHRS and CDR2 is YFSETQ. Trimming removed 1 base from V and 1 base from J, with 14 bases in between. This CDR3 spans 16 amino acids. The CDR3, as DNA: TGCGCCAGCAGCTTGTTAGTTGGACACTCGAACACTGAAGCTTTCTTT. Protein sequence: CASSLLVGHSNTEAFF.

This chain uses TRBV9 with TRBJ2-1; TRBD1 is a possible D gene (6 bases). Germline loops: CDR1 SGDLS, CDR2 YYNGEE. The CDR3 is made up of 13 amino acids. V lost 0 bases and J lost 5, with 6 bases in between. CDR3 sequence: CASSVGGHNEQFF. CDR3 in DNA: TGTGCCAGCAGCGTAGGGGGGCACAATGAGCAGTTCTTC. Full variable domain (outside the CDR3, taken from reference TRBV9 and TRBJ2-1): DSGVTQTPKHLITATGQRVTLRCSPRSGDLSVYWYQQSLDQGLQFLIQYYNGEERAKGNILERFSAQQFPDLHSELNLSSLELGDSALYFCASSVGGHNEQFFGPGTRLTVL.